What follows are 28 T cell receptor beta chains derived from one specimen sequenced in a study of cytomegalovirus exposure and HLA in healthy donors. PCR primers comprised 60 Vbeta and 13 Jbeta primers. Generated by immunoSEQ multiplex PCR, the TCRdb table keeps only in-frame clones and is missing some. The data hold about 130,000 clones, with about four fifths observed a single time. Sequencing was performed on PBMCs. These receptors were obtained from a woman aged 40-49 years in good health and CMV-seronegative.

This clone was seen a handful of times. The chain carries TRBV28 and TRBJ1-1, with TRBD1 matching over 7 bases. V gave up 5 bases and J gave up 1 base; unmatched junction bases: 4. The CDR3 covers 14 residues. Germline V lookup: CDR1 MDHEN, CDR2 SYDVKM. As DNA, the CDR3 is TGTGCCAGCAGTCCTCAGGGGGGGAACACTGAAGCTTTCTTT. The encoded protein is CASSPQGGNTEAFF.

CDR3 bases: TGTGCCACACGACACGCTCAGCTACACACAGATACGCAGTATTTT. It codes for CATRHAQLHTDTQYF. The chain is built from TRBV2 and TRBJ2-3; unclear D gene. The V and J ends lost 10 bases and 2 bases respectively, with 19 bases between them. The CDR3 runs 15 residues. Per the germline V gene, CDR1 is SNHLY and CDR2 is FYNNEI. The full variable domain, completed using reference TRBV2 and TRBJ2-3, is EPEVTQTPSHQVTQMGQEVILRCVPISNHLYFYWYRQILGQKVEFLVSFYNNEISEKSEIFDDQFSVERPDGSNFTLKIRSTKLEDSAMYFCATRHAQLHTDTQYFGPGTRLTVL.

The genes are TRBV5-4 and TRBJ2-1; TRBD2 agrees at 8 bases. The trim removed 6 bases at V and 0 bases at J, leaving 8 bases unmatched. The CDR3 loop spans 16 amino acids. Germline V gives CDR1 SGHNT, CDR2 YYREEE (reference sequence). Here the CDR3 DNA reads TGTGCCAGCACCCGGGAGCGGGGGCTCTCCTACAATGAGCAGTTCTTC. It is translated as CASTRERGLSYNEQFF.

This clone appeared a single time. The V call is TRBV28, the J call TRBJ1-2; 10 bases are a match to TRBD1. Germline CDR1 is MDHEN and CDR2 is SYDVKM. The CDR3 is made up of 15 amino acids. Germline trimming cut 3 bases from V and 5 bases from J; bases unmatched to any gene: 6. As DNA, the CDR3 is TGTGCCAGCAGTTTTATTAGGACAGGGGGGTATGGCTACACCTTC. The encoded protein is CASSFIRTGGYGYTF.

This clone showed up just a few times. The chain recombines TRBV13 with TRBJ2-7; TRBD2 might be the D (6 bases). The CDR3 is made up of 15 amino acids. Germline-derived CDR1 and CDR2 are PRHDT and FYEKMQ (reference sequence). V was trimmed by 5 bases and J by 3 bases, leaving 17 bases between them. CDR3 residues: CASSPAGGGSYEQYF. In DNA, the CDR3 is TGTGCCAGCAGCCCCGCGGGCGGAGGGAGCTACGAGCAGTACTTC.

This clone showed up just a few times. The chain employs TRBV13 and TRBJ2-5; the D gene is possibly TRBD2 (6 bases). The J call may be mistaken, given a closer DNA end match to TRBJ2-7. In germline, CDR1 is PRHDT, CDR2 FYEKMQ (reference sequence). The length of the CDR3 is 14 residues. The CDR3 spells CASSSPSVVNEQYF. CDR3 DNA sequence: TGTGCCAGCAGCTCCCCTAGCGTCGTCAACGAGCAGTACTTC.

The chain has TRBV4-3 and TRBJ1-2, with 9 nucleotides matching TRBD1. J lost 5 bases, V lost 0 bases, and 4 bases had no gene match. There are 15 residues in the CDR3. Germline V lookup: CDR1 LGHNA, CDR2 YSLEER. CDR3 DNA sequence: TGCGCCAGCAGCCAAGATCGACAGGGGGTATATGGCTACACCTTC. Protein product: CASSQDRQGVYGYTF.

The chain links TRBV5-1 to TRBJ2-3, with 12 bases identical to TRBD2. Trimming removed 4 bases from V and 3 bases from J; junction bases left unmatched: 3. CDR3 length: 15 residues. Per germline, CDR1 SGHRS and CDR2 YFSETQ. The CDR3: CASSPTSGGTDTQYF. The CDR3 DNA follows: TGCGCCAGCAGCCCTACTAGCGGGGGGACAGATACGCAGTATTTT. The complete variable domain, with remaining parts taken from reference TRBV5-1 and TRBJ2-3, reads KAGVTQTPRYLIKTRGQQVTLSCSPISGHRSVSWYQQTPGQGLQFLFEYFSETQRNKGNFPGRFSGRQFSNSRSEMNVSTLELGDSALYLCASSPTSGGTDTQYFGPGTRLTVL.

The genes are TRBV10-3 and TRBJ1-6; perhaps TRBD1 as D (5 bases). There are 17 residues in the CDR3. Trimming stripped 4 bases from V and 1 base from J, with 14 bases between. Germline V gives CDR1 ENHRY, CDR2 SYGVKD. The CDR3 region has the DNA TGTGCCATCAGTGGCGCGCCAGGGTATTCCTATAATTCACCCCTCCACTTT. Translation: CAISGAPGYSYNSPLHF.

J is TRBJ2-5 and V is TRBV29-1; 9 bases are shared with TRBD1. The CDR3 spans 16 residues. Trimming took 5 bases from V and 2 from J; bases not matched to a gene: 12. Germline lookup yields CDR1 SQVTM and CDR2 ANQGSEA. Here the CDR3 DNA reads TGCAGCGTTAAACGAGTGGGGGACAGGGTTCAAGAGACCCAGTACTTC. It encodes CSVKRVGDRVQETQYF. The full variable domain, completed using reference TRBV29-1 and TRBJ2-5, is SAVISQKPSRDICQRGTSLTIQCQVDSQVTMMFWYRQQPGQSLTLIATANQGSEATYESGFVIDKFPISRPNLTFSTLTVSNMSPEDSSIYLCSVKRVGDRVQETQYFGPGTRLLVL.

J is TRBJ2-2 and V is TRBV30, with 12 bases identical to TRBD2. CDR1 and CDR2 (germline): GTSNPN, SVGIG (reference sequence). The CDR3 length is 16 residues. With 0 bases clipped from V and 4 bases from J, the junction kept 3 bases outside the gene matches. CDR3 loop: CAWSVPGLAGTGELFF. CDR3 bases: TGTGCCTGGAGTGTACCGGGACTAGCGGGCACCGGGGAGCTGTTTTTT.

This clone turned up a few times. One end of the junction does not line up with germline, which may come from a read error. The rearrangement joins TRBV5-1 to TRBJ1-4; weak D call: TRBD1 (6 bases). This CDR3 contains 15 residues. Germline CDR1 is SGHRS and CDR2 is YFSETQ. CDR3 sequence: CASSLEGRGGEKLFF. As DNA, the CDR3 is TGCGCCAGCAGTTTGGAGGGCAGGGGCGGTGAAAAACTGTTTTTT.

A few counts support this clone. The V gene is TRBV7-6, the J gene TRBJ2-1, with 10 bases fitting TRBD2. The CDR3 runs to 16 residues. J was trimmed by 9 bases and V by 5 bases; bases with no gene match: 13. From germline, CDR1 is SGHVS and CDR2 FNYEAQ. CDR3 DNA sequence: TGTGCCAGCAGCGCCCCCTCAAGCGGGGGGGTGGGTGAGCAGTTCTTC. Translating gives CASSAPSSGGVGEQFF. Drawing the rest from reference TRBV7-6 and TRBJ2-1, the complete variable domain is GAGVSQSPRYKVTKRGQDVALRCDPISGHVSLYWYRQALGQGPEFLTYFNYEAQQDKSGLPNDRFSAERPEGSISTLTIQRTEQRDSAMYRCASSAPSSGGVGEQFFGPGTRLTVL.

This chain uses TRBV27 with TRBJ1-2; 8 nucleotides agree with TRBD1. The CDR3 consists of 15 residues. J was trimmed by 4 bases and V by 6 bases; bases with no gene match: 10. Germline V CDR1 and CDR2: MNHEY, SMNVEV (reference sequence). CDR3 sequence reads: CASSHGQGSPYGYTF. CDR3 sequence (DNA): TGTGCCAGCAGCCATGGACAGGGTTCCCCCTATGGCTACACCTTC.

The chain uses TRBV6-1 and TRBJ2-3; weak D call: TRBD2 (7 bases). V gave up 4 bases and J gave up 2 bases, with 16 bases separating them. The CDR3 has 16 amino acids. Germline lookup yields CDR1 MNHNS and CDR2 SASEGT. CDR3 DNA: TGTGCCAGCAGTGGAATAAGGGGGGGGATCACAGATACGCAGTATTTT. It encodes CASSGIRGGITDTQYF.

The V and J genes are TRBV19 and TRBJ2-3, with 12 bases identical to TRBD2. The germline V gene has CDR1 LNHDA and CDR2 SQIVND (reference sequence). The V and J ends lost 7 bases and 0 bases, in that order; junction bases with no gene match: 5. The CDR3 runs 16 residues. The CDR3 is CASTSLAGGSTDTQYF. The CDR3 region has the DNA TGTGCCAGTACCTCACTAGCGGGAGGTAGCACAGATACGCAGTATTTT.

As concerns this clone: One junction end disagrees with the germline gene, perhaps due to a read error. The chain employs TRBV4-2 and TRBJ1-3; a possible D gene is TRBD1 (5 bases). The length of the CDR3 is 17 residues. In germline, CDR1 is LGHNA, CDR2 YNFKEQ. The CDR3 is CASRQDMTAQSGNTIYF. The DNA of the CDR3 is TGTGCCAGCCGCCAGGACATGACAGCGCAGTCTGGAAACACCATATATTTT.

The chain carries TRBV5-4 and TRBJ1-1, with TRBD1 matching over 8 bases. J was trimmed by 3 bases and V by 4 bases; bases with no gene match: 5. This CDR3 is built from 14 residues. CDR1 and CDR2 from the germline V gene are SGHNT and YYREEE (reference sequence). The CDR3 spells CASSQGAGDTEAFF. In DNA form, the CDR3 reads TGTGCCAGCAGCCAGGGGGCCGGGGACACTGAAGCTTTCTTT. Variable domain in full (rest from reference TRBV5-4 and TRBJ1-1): ETGVTQSPTHLIKTRGQQVTLRCSSQSGHNTVSWYQQALGQGPQFIFQYYREEENGRGNFPPRFSGLQFPNYSSELNVNALELDDSALYLCASSQGAGDTEAFFGQGTRLTVV.

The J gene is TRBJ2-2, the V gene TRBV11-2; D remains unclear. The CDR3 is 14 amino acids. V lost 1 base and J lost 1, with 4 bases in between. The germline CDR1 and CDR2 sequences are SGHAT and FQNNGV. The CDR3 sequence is CASSLGQNTGELFF. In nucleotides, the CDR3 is TGTGCCAGCAGCTTAGGACAGAACACCGGGGAGCTGTTTTTT.

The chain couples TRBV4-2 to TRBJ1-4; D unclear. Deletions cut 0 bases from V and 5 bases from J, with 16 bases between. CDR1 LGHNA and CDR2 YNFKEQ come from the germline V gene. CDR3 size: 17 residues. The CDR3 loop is CASSQDRRRGGNEKLFF. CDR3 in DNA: TGTGCCAGCAGCCAAGACCGAAGGAGAGGAGGCAATGAAAAACTGTTTTTT.

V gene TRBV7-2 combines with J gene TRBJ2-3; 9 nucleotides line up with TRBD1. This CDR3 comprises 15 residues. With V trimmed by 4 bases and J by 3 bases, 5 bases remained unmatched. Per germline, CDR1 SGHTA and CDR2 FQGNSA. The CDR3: CASSYRDRDTDTQYF. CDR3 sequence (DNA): TGTGCCAGCAGCTACCGGGACAGGGATACAGATACGCAGTATTTT.

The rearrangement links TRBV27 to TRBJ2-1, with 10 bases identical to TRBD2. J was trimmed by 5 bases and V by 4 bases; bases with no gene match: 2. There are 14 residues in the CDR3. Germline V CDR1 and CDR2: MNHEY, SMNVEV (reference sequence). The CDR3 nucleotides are TGTGCCAGCAGTTCCGGGACTAGCGACAATGAGCAGTTCTTC. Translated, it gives CASSSGTSDNEQFF.

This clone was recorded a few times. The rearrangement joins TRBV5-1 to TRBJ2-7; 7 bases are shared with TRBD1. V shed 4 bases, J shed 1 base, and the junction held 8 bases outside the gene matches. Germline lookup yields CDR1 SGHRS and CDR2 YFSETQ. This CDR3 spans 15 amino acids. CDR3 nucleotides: TGCGCCAGCAGCACCTGGACAGGAGAATCCTACGAGCAGTACTTC. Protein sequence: CASSTWTGESYEQYF.

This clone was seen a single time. The CDR3: CASSPPFQATHEKLFF. The CDR3 region has the DNA TGTGCCAGCAGCCCGCCATTCCAGGCGACCCATGAAAAACTGTTTTTT. V is TRBV7-3 and J is TRBJ1-4; no reliable D call. V lost 5 bases and J 6 bases, leaving 19 bases between the germline ends. Germline CDR1 SGHTA, CDR2 FQGTGA. The CDR3 loop spans 16 amino acids.

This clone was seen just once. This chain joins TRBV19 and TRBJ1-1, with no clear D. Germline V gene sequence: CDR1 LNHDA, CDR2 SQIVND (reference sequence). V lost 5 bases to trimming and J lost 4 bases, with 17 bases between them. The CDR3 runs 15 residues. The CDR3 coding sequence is TGTGCCAGTAGTCCCCAGGCAGCACTCCCCACTGAAGCTTTCTTT. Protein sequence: CASSPQAALPTEAFF.

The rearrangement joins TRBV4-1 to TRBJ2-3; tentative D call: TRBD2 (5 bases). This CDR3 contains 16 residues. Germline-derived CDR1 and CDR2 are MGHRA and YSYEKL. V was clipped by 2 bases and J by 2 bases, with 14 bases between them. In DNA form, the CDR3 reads TGCGCCAGCAGCCAATTGGACTTGTTAGTCACAGATACGCAGTATTTT. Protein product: CASSQLDLLVTDTQYF.

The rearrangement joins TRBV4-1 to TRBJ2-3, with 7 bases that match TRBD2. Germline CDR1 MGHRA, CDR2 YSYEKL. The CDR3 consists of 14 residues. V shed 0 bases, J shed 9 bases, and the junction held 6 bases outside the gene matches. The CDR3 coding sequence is TGCGCCAGCAGCCAAGATTGGGGGGGGTCGACGCAGTATTTT. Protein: CASSQDWGGSTQYF.

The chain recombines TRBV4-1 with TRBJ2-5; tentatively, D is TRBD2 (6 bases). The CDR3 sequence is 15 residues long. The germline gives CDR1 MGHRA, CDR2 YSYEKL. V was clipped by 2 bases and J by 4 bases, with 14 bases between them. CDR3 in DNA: TGCGCCAGCAGCCAAACGGGACTGGGGGGAGAGACCCAGTACTTC. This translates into CASSQTGLGGETQYF.